There are a few counts of the clone carrying this T cell receptor beta chain. Its antigen is not known. The data are from a study of regulatory T cells in long-lasting Graves disease. Libraries of TCR beta came from iRepertoire HTBI primers plus Arm-PCR of CDR3 regions. MiXCR, run by TCRdb on the multiplex PCR reads, gives a single entry per CDR3 protein. Among 450,000 to 600,000 distinct CDR3 sequences, roughly 13% were seen once, and the ten largest hold about 10%. Study-level findings and limits: Segments TRBV28, TRBJ1-2 and TRBJ2-5 showed preferential usage in persistent disease. Whereas 1,000 or so public clonotypes were shared by new patients, persistent patients shared more, at roughly 2,500.

Time point given: newly diagnosed GD, antithyroid drugs for less than 3 months. Preparation of the TCR library used RNA extracted from PBMCs. This CDR3 comprises 13 residues. CDR1 and CDR2 from the germline V gene are SQVTM and ANQGSEA. V lost 8 bases to trimming and J lost 6 bases, with 17 bases between them. The same data also contributed to another study, on T cells in Graves' hyperthyroidism and ophthalmopathy. That work contributes: Initially, a first-round RT-PCR of the TCR CDR3 employed the HTBI primer set. The model anticipated ophthalmopathy a median around 6 months pre-onset.

V usage is TRBV29-1 and J usage is TRBJ2-1; weak D call: TRBD2 (6 bases). This clonotype originated in a man under 40 with Graves disease. Material: peripheral blood mononuclear cells (PBMCs), obtained at new diagnosis, from a patient treated with antithyroid drugs. The CDR3 DNA reads as TGCAGCTCCATCGGGCAGGGAGGCAATGAGCAGTTCTTC. Translated, it gives CSSIGQGGNEQFF.